This entry concerns a single T cell receptor (beta chain). Its antigen is unknown. This sample is part of a study of cytomegalovirus exposure and HLA in healthy donors. The CDR3 loop spans 14 amino acids. In germline, CDR1 is MNHEY, CDR2 SVGAGI. With V trimmed by 5 bases and J by 0 bases, 3 bases remained unmatched. The PCR ran on 60 Vbeta and 13 Jbeta primers. The protocol was immunoSEQ multiplex PCR, while the TCRdb copy is restricted to in-frame clones and leaves out a portion. The sample includes fewer than 100,000 clones, 76% of them seen just once. The study's findings and limits: Later analysis associated a missense DCLRE1C variant with TCR beta V- and J-gene trimming. It has been reported that TCR beta sequences accurately predicted the HLA-A and HLA-B alleles of most subjects. The authors excluded some V segments, including TRBV6-2 and TRBV6-3, as indistinguishable.

The sequenced sample was PBMCs. The chain links TRBV6-5 to TRBJ2-7; 8 nucleotides line up with TRBD2. The clonotype comes from a middle-aged man in good health and CMV-seronegative. The chain's CDR3 is CASSPTSGSYEQYF. CDR3 nucleotide sequence: TGTGCCAGCAGTCCTACTAGCGGCTCCTACGAGCAGTACTTC.